The text below deals with one T cell receptor (beta chain). The source of the sample is a study of T cell responses to AZD1222 COVID-19 vaccine. Sequenced by immunoSEQ multiplex PCR; TCRdb stores in-frame clones only, minus some. The sample has 85,000 to 90,000 clones; around 90% are singletons. This CDR3 comprises 13 residues. V was cut by 7 bases and J by 3 bases, with 12 bases left in between. CDR1 and CDR2 (germline): ENHRY, SYGVKD. The TCR was taken from an adult in good health. The sample was peripheral blood, taken on day 0 of AZD1222 vaccination. J is TRBJ1-2 and V is TRBV10-3, with unresolved D. The CDR3 here is CAIKEGNHYGYTF. DNA of the CDR3: TGTGCCATCAAAGAGGGTAACCACTATGGCTACACCTTC.